These 14 T cell receptor beta chains came from one sample sequenced in a study of T-cell memory formation after mild COVID-19. TCRdb reprocessed the 5' RACE reads with MiXCR, giving one entry per CDR3 protein. The profile shows roughly 340,000 distinct CDR3 sequences, around a sixth of them singletons. Sequenced: PBMCs or a T cell subset sorted from them (not recorded which). These receptors all stem from a man between 18 and 35 years old who had mild COVID-19 (a few samples of this study predate the infection). Cell type and time point are not known.

V gene TRBV7-2 combines with J gene TRBJ2-1; possibly TRBD2 for D (5 bases). The CDR3 runs 14 residues. The V end was cut by 10 bases, the J end by 5 bases, with 18 bases between. Germline-derived CDR1 and CDR2 are SGHTA and FQGNSA. The CDR3: CATSRRTGDNEQFF. The CDR3 DNA reads as TGTGCCACCTCAAGGAGGACTGGAGACAATGAGCAGTTCTTC.

The chain links TRBV19 to TRBJ2-3; no clear D. Germline V CDR1 and CDR2: LNHDA, SQIVND (reference sequence). Between the trimmed V and J ends, which lost 3 bases and 7 bases, there was a span of 11 bases. The CDR3 spans 13 residues. In DNA, the CDR3 is TGTGCCAGTAGTATCGTGGGTTCAAATACGCAGTATTTT. This translates into CASSIVGSNTQYF.

This chain connects TRBV15 to TRBJ1-2; 7 nucleotides agree with TRBD1. CDR1 LNHNV and CDR2 YYDKDF come from the germline V gene (reference sequence). V shed 0 bases and J 3 bases; nucleotides not matched to a gene: 13. The CDR3 loop spans 18 amino acids. The CDR3: CATSRDRGPRGADYGYTF. The CDR3 DNA follows: TGTGCCACCAGCAGAGATAGGGGGCCACGGGGGGCCGACTATGGCTACACCTTC.

This clonotype was picked up a small number of times. The CDR3 bases are TGCGCCAGCAGCCCCAACCAGGGAACTGGGGCCAACGTCCTGACTTTC. It is translated as CASSPNQGTGANVLTF. The V call is TRBV4-3, the J call TRBJ2-6; D possibly corresponds to TRBD1 (5 bases). CDR3 length: 16 residues. Between the trimmed V and J ends, which lost 4 bases and 2 bases, there was a span of 12 bases. In germline, CDR1 is LGHNA, CDR2 YSLEER.

The sample holds a few counts of this clonotype. The chain joins TRBV4-1 to TRBJ1-5; a possible D gene is TRBD1 (6 bases). This CDR3 is built from 14 residues. From germline, CDR1 is MGHRA and CDR2 YSYEKL. V shed 4 bases and J shed 5 bases, with 12 bases lying between them. The CDR3, as DNA: TGCGCCAGCAGCCCAGAGGGGGGTTATCAGCCCCAGCATTTT. Protein: CASSPEGGYQPQHF.

V usage is TRBV7-9 and J usage is TRBJ1-1; 7 nucleotides match TRBD1. J lost 10 bases, V lost 5 bases, and 22 bases had no gene match. CDR3 size: 17 residues. Germline CDR1 SEHNR, CDR2 FQNEAQ (reference sequence). The CDR3 nucleotides are TGTGCCAGCAGCCTACACGCGACAGGGACTGATCTTTTCGCAGCTTTCTTT. Translated: CASSLHATGTDLFAAFF.

The gene calls are TRBV24-1 and TRBJ1-2; TRBD1 matches at 8 bases. Trimming took 7 bases from V and 8 from J; bases not matched to a gene: 11. This CDR3 is built from 14 residues. Germline V CDR1 and CDR2: KGHDR, SFDVKD. The CDR3 DNA sequence: TGTGCCACCAGCGACGGACAGGGATTGTCGGGCTACACCTTC. Protein: CATSDGQGLSGYTF.

The V gene is TRBV7-9, the J gene TRBJ2-7; the D gene is possibly TRBD1 (6 bases). The CDR3 consists of 13 residues. V was shortened by 5 bases and J by 5 bases, with 13 bases between the two germline ends. Germline-derived CDR1 and CDR2 are SEHNR and FQNEAQ (reference sequence). DNA of the CDR3: TGTGCCAGCAGCATAACAGGGATCCACGAGCAGTACGTC. Its protein is CASSITGIHEQYV.

This clonotype has just a few counts. This sequence joins TRBV13 and TRBJ2-7, with 10 bases that match TRBD2. The germline gives CDR1 PRHDT, CDR2 FYEKMQ (reference sequence). This CDR3 comprises 14 residues. Germline trimming cut 6 bases from V and 2 bases from J; bases unmatched to any gene: 4. The CDR3 DNA sequence: TGTGCCAGCAGATTCAGCGGGGGGGCCTACGAGCAGTACTTC. It translates to CASRFSGGAYEQYF.

This sequence joins TRBV9 and TRBJ2-3; 9 bases are shared with TRBD1. Germline V gene data show CDR1 as SGDLS and CDR2 as YYNGEE. The CDR3 is 15 residues long. J was trimmed by 2 bases and V by 4 bases; bases with no gene match: 5. For the CDR3, the DNA is TGTGCCAGCAGCTCCTGGGACAGGGACACAGATACGCAGTATTTT. Translating it yields CASSSWDRDTDTQYF.

The J gene is TRBJ1-1, the V gene TRBV9; TRBD1 is a possible D gene (6 bases). Trimming removed 4 bases from V and 10 bases from J, with 20 bases in between. The germline V gene encodes CDR1 SGDLS and CDR2 YYNGEE. The CDR3 spans 14 residues. CDR3 in amino acids: CASSPEATTGRAFF. As DNA, the CDR3 is TGTGCCAGCAGCCCTGAGGCTACAACAGGGAGAGCTTTCTTT.

This chain connects TRBV7-9 to TRBJ2-5, with a tentative D call TRBD2 (5 bases). Trimming took 5 bases from V and 7 from J, leaving 14 bases between them. Germline V gives CDR1 SEHNR, CDR2 FQNEAQ (reference sequence). This CDR3 is 13 amino acids long. The DNA of the CDR3 is TGTGCCAGCAGCGAAGGAGAGGGAAGGACCCAGTACTTC. Its translation: CASSEGEGRTQYF.

In its sample, this clonotype was seen a few times. The rearrangement joins TRBV7-6 to TRBJ1-2; weak D call: TRBD1 (5 bases). Germline CDR1 is SGHVS and CDR2 is FNYEAQ. The CDR3 contains 16 residues. V was cut by 5 bases and J by 4 bases, with 20 bases left in between. The CDR3 loop reads CASSLVRDGVAYGYTF. The CDR3 DNA follows: TGTGCCAGCAGCCTTGTACGGGACGGGGTAGCCTATGGCTACACCTTC.

This clonotype came up a few times. The V gene is TRBV3-2, the J gene TRBJ2-3; TRBD1, the D gene given by the table, was not confirmed from the DNA. TRBV3-2 is shown as a pseudogene. The CDR3 covers 17 residues. The CDR3 spells CASSPTGTASSTDTQYF. The DNA for the CDR3 is TGTGCCAGCAGCCCGACCGGGACAGCCTCTAGCACAGATACGCAGTATTTT.